This T cell receptor beta chain came from a study of cytomegalovirus exposure and HLA in healthy donors. Study findings and constraints: Most TCR sequences were rare, but some public TCRs occurred in many donors. Researchers reported that a few CMV-associated chains were confirmed in vitro as CMV antigen-specific. Investigators reported 164 TCR beta chains as tied to cytomegalovirus.

The data were produced by immunoSEQ multiplex PCR, yet TCRdb's version contains in-frame clones alone and is incomplete. The sample holds some 120,000 clones; roughly 90% are singletons and the top ten take about 1.5%. Per germline, CDR1 SQVTM and CDR2 ANQGSEA. This CDR3 comprises 12 residues. The J segment lost 3 bases and the V segment lost 7 bases, leaving 0 bases of the junction unmatched. It was the approximately 130-subject validation cohort, separate from the roughly 700-subject first cohort, to which the donors belonged. As regards this clone: Antigen unknown.

Material: PBMCs. V and J are TRBV29-1 and TRBJ1-4; 9 positions match TRBD1. The receptor's source is a man between 25 and 39 years old in good health and CMV-seronegative. The CDR3 region has the DNA TGCAGCGGGACAGGGGCTAATGAAAAACTGTTTTTT. Protein: CSGTGANEKLFF.